Following are 2 T cell receptor beta chains from one sample sequenced in a study of T cells in Graves' hyperthyroidism and ophthalmopathy (dated by TCRdb to between 2018 and 2021). Library preparation used multiplex PCR. The instrument was an Illumina HiSeq 2000. Amplification of TCR beta CDR3 regions was carried out from RNA transcripts. For the first round of RT-PCR on the TCR CDR3, the HTBI primer set was used together with the Qiagen OneStep RT-PCR kit. TCRdb passed the public sequencing reads through fastp at Q25 and MiXCR, retaining productive beta sequences. Rows are combined by CDR3 protein, so each entry shows the most common genes and DNA. This sample comprises 450,000 to 600,000 distinct CDR3 sequences, about 20% of them detected only once. The ten largest account for about 50% of the sample. Sequencing was done on a sample of blood. All receptors come from a man aged 35 to 55 with Graves' ophthalmopathy.

The table lists this clonotype with a few counts. The chain is built from TRBV5-1 and TRBJ2-2; D might be TRBD2 (6 bases). Germline V gene data show CDR1 as SGHRS and CDR2 as YFSETQ. Trimming left V 4 bases short and J 1 base short, with 11 bases between. CDR3 size: 15 residues. The DNA for the CDR3 is TGCGCCAGCAGCCCCGGGACTGAGAACACCGGGGAGCTGTTTTTT. Translating gives CASSPGTENTGELFF.

With respect to this clonotype: Likely a read error: the CDR3 ends without its conserved phenylalanine or tryptophan. This rearrangement joins TRBV7-3 to TRBJ1-1; D is possibly TRBD1 (5 bases). The CDR3 covers 14 residues. The V gene lost 5 bases and the J gene lost 7 bases, with 17 bases spanning the gap. Germline values: CDR1 SGHTA, CDR2 FQGTGA. CDR3 protein: CASSLMGGLNEAFL. DNA for the CDR3: TGTGCCAGCAGCCTCATGGGGGGTCTGAATGAAGCTTTCCTT.